Listed below are T cell receptor beta chains from one sample, sequenced in a study of neurological immune-mediated disorders. In TCRdb, the 5' RACE reads were re-called with MiXCR into one record per CDR3 protein. Of 50,000 or so distinct CDR3 sequences in the sample, about 25% were seen once. Sequenced sample: PBMCs. The receptors here all came from a woman between 65 and 79 years old in good health. The CDR3 runs from the conserved cysteine through the conserved F or W. A D gene is named only where the DNA matches it firmly. The listing skips clone size in some rows; elsewhere it reads once, few, many or a size class.

clone_size: NA; d_call: NA; v_call: TRBV11-2; j_call: TRBJ2-3; cdr3_nt: TGTGCCAGCAGAGCGAGGGCGACTAGCACAGATACGCAGTATTTT; cdr3_aa: CASRARATSTDTQYF
clone_size: NA; d_call: TRBD2; v_call: TRBV5-6; j_call: TRBJ2-3; cdr3_nt: TGTGCCAACAGCACGACCGGGACTAGAAGCACAGATACGCAGTATTTT; cdr3_aa: CANSTTGTRSTDTQYF
clone_size: many; d_call: TRBD2; v_call: TRBV9; j_call: TRBJ2-1; cdr3_nt: TGTGCCAGCAGCCCCCGGGGGGGGGGCCTTAGCTCCTACAATGAGCAGTTCTTC; cdr3_aa: CASSPRGGGLSSYNEQFF
clone_size: few; d_call: NA; v_call: TRBV5-1; j_call: TRBJ1-2; cdr3_nt: TGCGCCAGCAGTCCGGACAGAGCCTATGGCTACACCTTC; cdr3_aa: CASSPDRAYGYTF
clone_size: many; d_call: TRBD1; v_call: TRBV2; j_call: TRBJ1-2; cdr3_nt: TGTGCCAGCAGTGTCCTACAGGGGGCTGATGGCTACACCTTC; cdr3_aa: CASSVLQGADGYTF
clone_size: many; d_call: TRBD2; v_call: TRBV2; j_call: TRBJ2-3; cdr3_nt: TGTGCCAGCACGCGGGAGAGCGCAGATACGCAGTATTTT; cdr3_aa: CASTRESADTQYF
clone_size: NA; d_call: NA; v_call: TRBV4-3; j_call: TRBJ2-3; cdr3_nt: TGCGCCAGCAGCCAAGATCCGGAACGGGTGCAGTATTTT; cdr3_aa: CASSQDPERVQYF
clone_size: many; d_call: NA; v_call: TRBV5-1; j_call: TRBJ2-3; cdr3_nt: TGCGCCAGCAGCCAGGGACTCGGTAGCACAGATACGCAGTATTTT; cdr3_aa: CASSQGLGSTDTQYF
clone_size: many; d_call: TRBD2; v_call: TRBV12-3/TRBV12-4; j_call: TRBJ2-7; cdr3_nt: TGTGCCAGCAGTTTGCTAGCGGGAGGGGAAGAGCAGTACTTC; cdr3_aa: CASSLLAGGEEQYF
clone_size: many; d_call: TRBD1; v_call: TRBV2; j_call: TRBJ1-2; cdr3_nt: TGTGCCAGCAGGAACAGGGGGCTAAATGGCTACACCTTC; cdr3_aa: CASRNRGLNGYTF
clone_size: many; d_call: TRBD1; v_call: TRBV5-1; j_call: TRBJ2-2; cdr3_nt: TGCGCCAGCAGCGGGGGACAGGGCACCGGGGAGCTGTTTTTT; cdr3_aa: CASSGGQGTGELFF
clone_size: NA; d_call: NA; v_call: TRBV5-5; j_call: TRBJ2-3; cdr3_nt: TGTGCCAGCAGCTTAGGGGCGGGTAGCACAGATACGCAGTATTTT; cdr3_aa: CASSLGAGSTDTQYF
clone_size: once; d_call: NA; v_call: TRBV20-1; j_call: TRBJ2-3; cdr3_nt: TGCAGTGCTAGTGTTGGGTGTACGCAGTACTTT; cdr3_aa: CSASVGCTQYF
clone_size: few; d_call: NA; v_call: TRBV27; j_call: TRBJ2-6; cdr3_nt: TGTGCCAGCAGTCCGCAGAGGGCCAACGTCCTGACTTTC; cdr3_aa: CASSPQRANVLTF
clone_size: NA; d_call: TRBD1; v_call: TRBV7-9; j_call: TRBJ1-5; cdr3_nt: TGTGCCAGCAGCCCTGGACAGGGGGTAGGAAGCAATCAGCCCCAGCATTTT; cdr3_aa: CASSPGQGVGSNQPQHF
clone_size: many; d_call: TRBD1; v_call: TRBV20-1; j_call: TRBJ1-2; cdr3_nt: TGCAGTGCTAGAGCTAGGGGACAGGGGGCGCCTGGCTACACCTTC; cdr3_aa: CSARARGQGAPGYTF